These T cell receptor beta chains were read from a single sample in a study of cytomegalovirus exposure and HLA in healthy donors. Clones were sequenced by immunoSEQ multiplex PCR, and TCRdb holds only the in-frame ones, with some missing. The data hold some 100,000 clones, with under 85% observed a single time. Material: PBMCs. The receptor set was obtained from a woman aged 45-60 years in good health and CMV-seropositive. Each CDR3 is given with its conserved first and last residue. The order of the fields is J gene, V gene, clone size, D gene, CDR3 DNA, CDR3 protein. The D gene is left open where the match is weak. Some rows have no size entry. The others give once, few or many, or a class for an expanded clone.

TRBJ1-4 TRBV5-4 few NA TGTGCCAGCAGCTTGGACCGGTTTAATGAAAAACTGTTTTTT CASSLDRFNEKLFF
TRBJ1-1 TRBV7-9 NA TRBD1 TGTGCCAGCAGCCCTCGACAGGGAATAAACACTGAAGCTTTCTTT CASSPRQGINTEAFF
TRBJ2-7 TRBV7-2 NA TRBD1 TGTGCCAGCGGCTCCGGGACAGGATTCTACGAGCAGTACTTC CASGSGTGFYEQYF
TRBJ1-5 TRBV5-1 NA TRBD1 TGCGCCAGCAGCTTGGGACAGGGAAGTCAGCCCCAGCATTTT CASSLGQGSQPQHF
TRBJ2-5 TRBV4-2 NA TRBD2 TGTGCCAGCAGCCAACTAGCGGGAGGGGAGACCCAGTACTTC CASSQLAGGETQYF
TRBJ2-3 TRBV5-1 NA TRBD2 TGCGCCAGCAGCTTGAGCGGGGGGGCCGCAGATACGCAGTATTTT CASSLSGGAADTQYF
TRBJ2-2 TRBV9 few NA TGTGCCAGCAGCGTGACTACCTCCGTTGTTACCGGGGAGCTGTTTTTT CASSVTTSVVTGELFF
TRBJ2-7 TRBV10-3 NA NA TGTGCCTCTTACGACGAGGGCGAGCAGTACTTC CASYDEGEQYF
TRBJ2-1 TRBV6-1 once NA TGTGCCAGCAGTGAAGGGTGGCTTCAGTTCTTC CASSEGWLQFF
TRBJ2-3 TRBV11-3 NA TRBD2 TGTGCCAGCAGCTTAGAGGCAGGGAGGGCAGATACGCAGTATTTT CASSLEAGRADTQYF
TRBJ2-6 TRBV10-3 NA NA TGTGCCATCAGCCGGGACACCGGCTCTGGGGCCAACGGCCTGACTTTC CAISRDTGSGANGLTF
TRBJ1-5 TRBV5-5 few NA TGTGCCAGCACCGAAACTACCGCGGGGACCCAGCATTTT CASTETTAGTQHF
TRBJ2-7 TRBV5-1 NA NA TGCGCCAGCAGCTTGGCCGGGCTTCTAGGGAGCGAGCAGTACTTC CASSLAGLLGSEQYF
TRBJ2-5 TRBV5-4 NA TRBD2 TGTGCCAGCAGCTCCCAGACTAGCGGGAGGGGGGAGACCCAGTACTTC CASSSQTSGRGETQYF
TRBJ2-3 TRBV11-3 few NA TGTGCCAGCAGCTTACTCTACACAGATACGCAGTATTTT CASSLLYTDTQYF
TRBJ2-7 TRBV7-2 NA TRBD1 TGTGCCAGCAGCCAGGGACAGTCAACATTCTCCTACGAGCAGTACTTC CASSQGQSTFSYEQYF
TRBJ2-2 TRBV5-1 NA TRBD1 TGCGCCAGCAGCTTGGGGACAGGGATCACCGGGGAGCTGTTTTTT CASSLGTGITGELFF
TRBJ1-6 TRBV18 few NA TGTGCCAGCTCACCAACTAGTCAGAGCAATTCACCCCTCCACTTT CASSPTSQSNSPLHF
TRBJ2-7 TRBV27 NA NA TGTGCCAGCAGTCTAGGACAGGGAGGGGAGCAGTACTTC CASSLGQGGEQYF
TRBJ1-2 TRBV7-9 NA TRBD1 TGTGCCAGCAGCTTAGCAGGGACAGGGAGGCCCGAGTATGGCTACACCTTC CASSLAGTGRPEYGYTF
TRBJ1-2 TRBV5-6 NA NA TGTGCCAGCAGCTTGACAGCTAACTATGGCTACACCTTC CASSLTANYGYTF
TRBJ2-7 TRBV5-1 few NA TGCGCCAGCAGCTTGGTGGGGGGCTACGAGCAGTACTTC CASSLVGGYEQYF
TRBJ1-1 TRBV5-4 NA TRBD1 TGTGCCAGCACCACGACGGGACAGGGGCAACGGGCTTTCTTT CASTTTGQGQRAFF
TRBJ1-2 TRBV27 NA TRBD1 TGTGCCAGCAGTACAGGGGCGCGCGGCTACACCTTC CASSTGARGYTF
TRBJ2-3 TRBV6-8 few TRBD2 TGTGCCAGCAGTTTCCTACTAGCGGGGGTCACAGATACGCAGTATTTT CASSFLLAGVTDTQYF
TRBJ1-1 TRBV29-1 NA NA TGCAGCGTTGAAGAGTGGACCCGAGGGACTGAAGCTTTCTTT CSVEEWTRGTEAFF
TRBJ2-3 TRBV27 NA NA TGTGCCAGCAGTGTACGACAGGTCACCAACACAGATACGCAGTATTTT CASSVRQVTNTDTQYF
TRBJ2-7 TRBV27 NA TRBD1 TGTGCCAGCAGTTTAGACAGGGGGAGTGGCGAGCAGTACTTC CASSLDRGSGEQYF
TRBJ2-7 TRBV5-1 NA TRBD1 TGCGCCAGCAGCCGTCAGGGGGACGAGCAGTACTTC CASSRQGDEQYF
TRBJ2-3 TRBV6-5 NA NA TGTGCCAGCAGTTACTCCCTGGACGGGGGTGTAGATACGCAGTATTTT CASSYSLDGGVDTQYF
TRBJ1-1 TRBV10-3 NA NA TGTGCCATCAGTGAGGGGGGGGTGAACACTGAAGCTTTCTTT CAISEGGVNTEAFF
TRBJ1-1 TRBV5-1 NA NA TGCGCCAGCAGCTTGCGGGAGAACACTGAAGCTTTCTTT CASSLRENTEAFF
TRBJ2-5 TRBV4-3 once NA TGCGCCAGCAGCCAAGGTAGCCAACAGGGCCAGACCCAGTACTTC CASSQGSQQGQTQYF
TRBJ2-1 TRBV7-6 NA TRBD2 TGTGCCAGCAGCTTAGCGCGTCAGAGCGGGAGTATTAGCAATGAGCAGTTCTTC CASSLARQSGSISNEQFF
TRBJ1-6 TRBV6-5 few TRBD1 TGTGCCAGCAGAACAGGGGTCTCACCCCTCCACTTT CASRTGVSPLHF
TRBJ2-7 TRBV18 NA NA TGTGCCAGCTCAGATGGGGCATCTACCTACGAGCAGTACTTC CASSDGASTYEQYF
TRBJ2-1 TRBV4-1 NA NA TGCGCCAGCAGCCAAGCCCCTCTAGCGCCGTCCTCCTACAATGAGCAGTTCTTC CASSQAPLAPSSYNEQFF
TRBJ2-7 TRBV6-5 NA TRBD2 TGTGCCAGCAGTCGCGGACTAGCGGGAGACTACGAGCAGTACTTC CASSRGLAGDYEQYF
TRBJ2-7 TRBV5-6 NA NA TGTGCCAGCAGCTTGGCCAGTCGCGAGCAGTACTTC CASSLASREQYF
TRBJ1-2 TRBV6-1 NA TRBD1 TGTGCCAGCAGTGAAGCGGTGGGACAGGCTAACTATGGCTACACCTTC CASSEAVGQANYGYTF
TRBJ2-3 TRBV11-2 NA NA TGTGCCAGCAGCTTAGATACAGGGGGGGGATATACGCAGTATTTT CASSLDTGGGYTQYF
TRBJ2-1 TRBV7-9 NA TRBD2 TGTGCCAGCAGTCCTAGGGGCGGGAGCTCCTACAATGAGCAGTTCTTC CASSPRGGSSYNEQFF
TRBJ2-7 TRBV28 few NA TGTGCCAGCACCGGTAATCCTAGCTACGAGCAGTACTTC CASTGNPSYEQYF
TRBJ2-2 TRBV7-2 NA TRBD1 TGTGCCAGCAGCTTGGACAGGGGACGCACCGGGGAGCTGTTTTTT CASSLDRGRTGELFF
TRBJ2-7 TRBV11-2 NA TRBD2 TGTGCCAGCAGCTTAAGGCTATTCCGCACTAGCGGGAGGTACGAGCAGTACTTC CASSLRLFRTSGRYEQYF
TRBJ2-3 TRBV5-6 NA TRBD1 TGTGCCAGCAGGAGACAGGGGGCAGATACGCAGTATTTT CASRRQGADTQYF
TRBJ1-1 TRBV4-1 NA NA TGCGCCAGCAGCCAAGCAGGGTGGGCGGAAGCTTTCTTT CASSQAGWAEAFF
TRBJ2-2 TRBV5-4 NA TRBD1 TGTGCCAGCAGTCACGGACAGGGCCAGGGCGGGGAGCTGTTTTTT CASSHGQGQGGELFF
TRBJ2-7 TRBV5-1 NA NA TGCGCCAGCAGCTTGCAGGGATCGACCCTGGACGAGCAGTACTTC CASSLQGSTLDEQYF
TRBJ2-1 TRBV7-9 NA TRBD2 TGTGCCAGCAGATGGGGGGAGGGCACGGGATCCTACAATGAGCAGTTCTTC CASRWGEGTGSYNEQFF
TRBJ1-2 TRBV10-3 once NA TGTGCCATCACCCAGGGCAGGGAAGGCTATGGCTACACCTTC CAITQGREGYGYTF
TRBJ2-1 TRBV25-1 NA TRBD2 TGTGCCAGCAGTGAACGGACTAGCGGGGGTTCTGAGCAGTTCTTC CASSERTSGGSEQFF
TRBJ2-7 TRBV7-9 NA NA TGTTCCAGCAGCTCCCCGCAGGTTAGGCCTCTCTACGAGCAGTACTTC CSSSSPQVRPLYEQYF
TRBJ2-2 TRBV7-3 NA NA TGTGCCAGCAGCTTATCCGGGACTCCAAACACCGGGGAGCTGTTTTTT CASSLSGTPNTGELFF
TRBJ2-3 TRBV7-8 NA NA TGTGCCAGCGGACTACAGGGGTATCACACAGATACGCAGTATTTT CASGLQGYHTDTQYF
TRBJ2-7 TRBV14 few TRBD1 TGTGCCAGCAGCGCACAGGGGGCGTACGAGCAGTACTTC CASSAQGAYEQYF
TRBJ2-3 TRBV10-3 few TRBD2 TGTGCCATCAGTGGAGCGGGGGGGCCCAGCACAGATACGCAGTATTTT CAISGAGGPSTDTQYF
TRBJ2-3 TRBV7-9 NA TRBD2 TGTGCCAGCAGCTTTTGGACTAGCGGGTGGACAGATACGCAGTATTTT CASSFWTSGWTDTQYF
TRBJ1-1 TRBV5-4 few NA TGTGCCAGCAGCCGTGCCGGGGGCACTGAAGCTTTCTTT CASSRAGGTEAFF
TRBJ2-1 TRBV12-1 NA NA TGTGCCAGCAGCTATCCGGGACTAGTCTACAATGAGCAGTTCTTC CASSYPGLVYNEQFF